The 28 T cell receptor beta chains reported below all come from one sample, sequenced in a study of cytomegalovirus exposure and HLA in healthy donors. Vbeta (60) and Jbeta (13) primers were used in the PCR. Clones were read by immunoSEQ multiplex PCR, and TCRdb kept only the in-frame ones, dropping some. The sample lists 150,000 to 200,000 clones, around 75% seen once, with around 0.4% in the top ten. Sequenced input: PBMCs. The receptors were gathered from a male donor in good health and CMV-seropositive.

J is TRBJ2-5 and V is TRBV11-3, with 8 bases lining up with TRBD1. J gave up 5 bases and V 6 bases, and 5 bases lay outside the gene matches. CDR3 length: 13 amino acids. The germline CDR1 and CDR2 sequences are SGHNT and YENEEA. CDR3 protein: CASSDRGRETQYF. CDR3 nucleotides: TGTGCCAGCAGTGACAGGGGCCGGGAGACCCAGTACTTC. Using reference TRBV11-3 and TRBJ2-5 for the parts outside the CDR3, the full variable domain is EAGVVQSPRYKIIEKKQPVAFWCNPISGHNTLYWYLQNLGQGPELLIRYENEEAVDDSQLPKDRFSAERLKGVDSTLKIQPAELGDSAVYLCASSDRGRETQYFGPGTRLLVL.

This sequence joins TRBV7-4 and TRBJ1-1; 8 bases agree with TRBD1. The CDR3 has 17 amino acids. The junction had 11 bases not matched to a gene; V was cut back by 5 bases and J by 0 bases. CDR1 and CDR2 from the germline V gene are SGHVT and SQSDAQ. The CDR3 spells CASSALDREEMNTEAFF. CDR3 sequence (DNA): TGTGCCAGCAGCGCCTTGGACAGGGAAGAAATGAACACTGAAGCTTTCTTT.

The DNA of the CDR3 is TGTGCCAGCAGCTTAGATGGGCCAGATCTGTCGCTCGAGCAGTACTTC. It codes for CASSLDGPDLSLEQYF. This chain links TRBV11-2 with TRBJ2-7; the D is unclear. Trimming removed 0 bases from V and 6 bases from J, with 18 bases in between. The CDR3 length is 16 residues. Germline values: CDR1 SGHAT, CDR2 FQNNGV.

The rearrangement links TRBV7-9 to TRBJ2-1, with 7 positions matching TRBD2. Germline values: CDR1 SEHNR, CDR2 FQNEAQ (reference sequence). After removal of 9 bases from V and 3 bases from J, the junction contained 8 bases not matched to a gene. This CDR3 region has 14 residues. The DNA of the CDR3 is TGTGCCAGTAACGGGGGGAAGAACTACAATGAGCAGTTCTTC. It codes for CASNGGKNYNEQFF.

This chain joins TRBV9 and TRBJ2-1, with 12 bases that match TRBD1. The CDR3 totals 16 residues. J gave up 7 bases and V 4 bases, and 9 bases lay outside the gene matches. Germline V gene lookup returns CDR1 SGDLS and CDR2 YYNGEE. CDR3 protein: CASSLAGTGGVNEQFF. CDR3 in DNA: TGTGCCAGCAGCCTGGCGGGGACAGGGGGCGTTAATGAGCAGTTCTTC.

This clone was seen just once. The chain employs TRBV7-2 and TRBJ1-5; 7 bases agree with TRBD1. From germline, CDR1 is SGHTA and CDR2 FQGNSA. This CDR3 is 16 amino acids long. Trimming took 3 bases from V and 1 from J; bases not matched to a gene: 6. Here the CDR3 reads CASSFSGGGSNQPQHF. The DNA for the CDR3 is TGTGCCAGCAGCTTTAGTGGAGGGGGCAGCAATCAGCCCCAGCATTTT.

The chain carries TRBV6-5 and TRBJ1-2, with D perhaps matching TRBD1 (6 bases). The V end lost 8 bases, the J end lost 4 bases, and 17 bases lay between the germline ends. In germline, CDR1 is MNHEY, CDR2 SVGAGI. The CDR3 length is 14 residues. The CDR3 coding sequence is TGTGCCAGCGGACTGGGGGCTGGTTTCTATGGCTACACCTTC. Translating gives CASGLGAGFYGYTF.

V usage is TRBV27 and J usage is TRBJ2-7, with 11 bases that match TRBD2. This CDR3 contains 14 residues. J gave up 5 bases and V 7 bases, and 7 bases lay outside the gene matches. Germline CDR1 reads MNHEY; CDR2 reads SMNVEV (reference sequence). Written as DNA, the CDR3 is TGTGCCAGCACCCTTAGCGGGAGGGCCAACGAGCAGTACTTC. Protein: CASTLSGRANEQYF.

This clone came up a few times. CDR3 region: CASSLVGQPNTEAFF. For the CDR3, the DNA is TGTGCCAGCAGCTTAGTTGGACAGCCGAACACTGAAGCTTTCTTT. The V and J genes are TRBV7-2 and TRBJ1-1; D perhaps matches TRBD1 (6 bases). Germline V CDR1 and CDR2: SGHTA, FQGNSA. The CDR3 has 15 residues. The germline V and J ends were trimmed by 1 base and 1 base, with 10 bases remaining between them.

This rearrangement joins TRBV9 to TRBJ2-7; TRBD2 matches 10 bases. The CDR3 covers 15 residues. V dropped 3 bases and J dropped 9; count of bases not matched to a gene: 12. Germline V gene sequence: CDR1 SGDLS, CDR2 YYNGEE. In nucleotides, the CDR3 is TGTGCCAGCAGCGGAGACTTAGCGGGAGGTGGCGTGCAGTACTTC. It yields the protein CASSGDLAGGGVQYF.

The rearrangement joins TRBV18 to TRBJ2-7; 10 bases are shared with TRBD1. This CDR3 contains 15 residues. Germline CDR1 is KGHSH and CDR2 is LQKENI. V dropped 6 bases and J dropped 1; count of bases not matched to a gene: 6. Written as DNA, the CDR3 is TGTGCCAGCTCTCACGGACAGGGGGTTTCCTACGAGCAGTACTTC. It translates to CASSHGQGVSYEQYF.

The V gene is TRBV5-1, the J gene TRBJ1-1; 7 bases align to TRBD1. The germline V gene encodes CDR1 SGHRS and CDR2 YFSETQ. J lost 0 bases, V lost 4 bases, and 3 bases had no gene match. The CDR3 totals 14 residues. The DNA for the CDR3 is TGCGCCAGCAGCCCAGGACAGGTGAACACTGAAGCTTTCTTT. It is translated as CASSPGQVNTEAFF.

The V gene is TRBV5-1, the J gene TRBJ1-1, with TRBD1 matching over 7 bases. Germline loops: CDR1 SGHRS, CDR2 YFSETQ. The CDR3 runs 14 residues. Trimming cost V 0 bases and J 5 bases; bases outside gene matches: 4. CDR3 nucleotides: TGCGCCAGCAGCTTGGGACAGGGCGAAACTGAAGCTTTCTTT. It yields the protein CASSLGQGETEAFF. Looking up the rest from reference TRBV5-1 and TRBJ1-1 gives the full variable domain: KAGVTQTPRYLIKTRGQQVTLSCSPISGHRSVSWYQQTPGQGLQFLFEYFSETQRNKGNFPGRFSGRQFSNSRSEMNVSTLELGDSALYLCASSLGQGETEAFFGQGTRLTVV.

V and J are TRBV10-3 and TRBJ2-1, with a possible D match to TRBD1 (5 bases). There are 13 residues in the CDR3. Trimming took 6 bases from V and 5 from J, leaving 11 bases between them. Germline values: CDR1 ENHRY, CDR2 SYGVKD. The CDR3, as DNA: TGTGCCATCAGCCTTACAGGCGACAATGAGCAGTTCTTC. Its protein is CAISLTGDNEQFF.

This chain connects TRBV18 to TRBJ1-2; TRBD1 might be the D (6 bases). CDR1 is KGHSH, CDR2 LQKENI, per germline. Trimming took off 5 bases at V and 1 base at J, with 23 bases between the two ends. The CDR3 totals 18 residues. The CDR3 coding sequence is TGTGCCAGCTCATCCCTCAGGGGACAAGAAAACCTTAACTATGGCTACACCTTC. This gives the protein CASSSLRGQENLNYGYTF.

This chain links TRBV6-6 with TRBJ1-1; 7 nucleotides agree with TRBD1. The length of the CDR3 is 13 residues. Germline loops: CDR1 MNHNY, CDR2 SVGAGI (reference sequence). V lost 4 bases, J lost 3 bases, and 2 bases stayed unmatched. The CDR3 DNA sequence: TGTGCCAGCAGTTTAACAGGGGACACTGAAGCTTTCTTT. Residues: CASSLTGDTEAFF.

This clone was detected only once. The chain employs TRBV28 and TRBJ2-2, with 11 bases that match TRBD2. Losses at the gene ends were 5 bases for V and 5 bases for J; bases not matched to a gene: 7. The CDR3 contains 16 residues. From germline, CDR1 is MDHEN and CDR2 SYDVKM. This CDR3 is CASSAPGTSGTGELFF. DNA of the CDR3: TGTGCCAGCAGTGCCCCCGGGACTAGCGGTACCGGGGAGCTGTTTTTT.

The chain carries TRBV30 and TRBJ2-3; TRBD2 agrees at 9 bases. The CDR3 contains 15 residues. V shed 0 bases, J shed 3 bases, and the junction held 4 bases outside the gene matches. Germline lookup yields CDR1 GTSNPN and CDR2 SVGIG (reference sequence). CDR3 sequence reads: CAWSVGAGGTDTQYF. DNA of the CDR3: TGTGCCTGGAGTGTGGGAGCGGGAGGAACAGATACGCAGTATTTT.

Notes on this clone: An end of the junction differs from the germline gene, which may be a read error. This chain links TRBV7-2 with TRBJ2-1; 11 bases agree with TRBD2. The CDR3 sequence is 17 residues long. Germline V gene data show CDR1 as SGHTA and CDR2 as FQGNSA. The CDR3 loop reads CASSSHPLAGGPNEQFF. In nucleotides, the CDR3 is TGTGCCAGTAGCTCCCACCCTCTAGCGGGAGGCCCCAATGAGCAGTTCTTC. Looking up the rest from reference TRBV7-2 and TRBJ2-1 gives the full variable domain: GAGVSQSPSNKVTEKGKDVELRCDPISGHTALYWYRQSLGQGLEFLIYFQGNSAPDKSGLPSDRFSAERTGGSVSTLTIQRTQQEDSAVYLCASSSHPLAGGPNEQFFGPGTRLTVL.

The V gene is TRBV6-5, the J gene TRBJ2-7; tentative D call: TRBD1 (6 bases). The CDR3 has 14 residues. Germline CDR1 MNHEY, CDR2 SVGAGI. V dropped 8 bases and J dropped 2 bases, with 16 bases sitting between them. The CDR3 sequence: CASQDSYPAYEQYF. The CDR3 region has the DNA TGTGCCAGCCAGGACAGTTACCCTGCCTACGAGCAGTACTTC.

The chain recombines TRBV18 with TRBJ1-1; possibly TRBD1 for D (6 bases). The CDR3 length is 14 residues. V was pared by 3 bases and J by 7 bases, with 15 bases between. Germline V gives CDR1 KGHSH, CDR2 LQKENI. The CDR3 DNA is TGTGCCAGCTCACCCCTCGGACAGTTAGGTGAAGCTTTCTTT. As protein: CASSPLGQLGEAFF. Full variable domain (rest looked up from reference TRBV18 and TRBJ1-1): NAGVMQNPRHLVRRRGQEARLRCSPMKGHSHVYWYRQLPEEGLKFMVYLQKENIIDESGMPKERFSAEFPKEGPSILRIQQVVRGDSAAYFCASSPLGQLGEAFFGQGTRLTVV.

V gene TRBV19 combines with J gene TRBJ2-2; D is ambiguous. CDR1 LNHDA and CDR2 SQIVND come from the germline V gene (reference sequence). This CDR3 has 15 amino acids. Trimming stripped 2 bases from V and 1 base from J, with 8 bases between. The CDR3 DNA reads as TGTGCCAGTAGTATACCCCGGGTGAACACCGGGGAGCTGTTTTTT. Protein sequence: CASSIPRVNTGELFF.

The chain employs TRBV6-5 and TRBJ2-7, with TRBD1 matching 9 bases. Germline values: CDR1 MNHEY, CDR2 SVGAGI. The CDR3 spans 15 residues. V lost 2 bases and J lost 2; bases outside the gene matches: 4. DNA of the CDR3: TGTGCCAGCAGTTACACCCGGGACAGGGCCTACGAGCAGTACTTC. It codes for CASSYTRDRAYEQYF.

The chain employs TRBV11-2 and TRBJ1-1; D is ambiguous. The V gene lost 2 bases and the J gene lost 1 base, with 8 bases spanning the gap. Germline CDR1 SGHAT, CDR2 FQNNGV. The CDR3 is 14 residues long. CDR3 coding DNA: TGTGCCAGCAGCTTAATGGAGGGGAACACTGAAGCTTTCTTT. Protein product: CASSLMEGNTEAFF.

As to this clone: This CDR3 is also generated by other DNA sequences in the sample. This sequence joins TRBV7-7 and TRBJ2-7; the match to TRBD1 covers 9 bases. CDR1 SSHAT and CDR2 FNYEAQ come from the germline V gene (reference sequence). CDR3 length: 14 residues. V gave up 5 bases and J gave up 3 bases; unmatched junction bases: 5. The CDR3 coding sequence is TGTGCCAGCAGCCCGCGGGACAGGGTCTACGAGCAGTACTTC. Translation gives CASSPRDRVYEQYF.

The chain links TRBV5-1 to TRBJ2-3; a possible D gene is TRBD2 (6 bases). Trimming pared 2 bases from V and 1 base from J, leaving 8 bases between. The CDR3 contains 14 residues. Germline lookup yields CDR1 SGHRS and CDR2 YFSETQ. In DNA, the CDR3 is TGCGCCAGCAGCTTAGGGGAGGGCACAGATACGCAGTATTTT. Translation gives CASSLGEGTDTQYF.

V is TRBV7-9 and J is TRBJ2-5; 13 bases are a match to TRBD2. The CDR3 is 15 residues long. Germline V gene lookup returns CDR1 SEHNR and CDR2 FQNEAQ (reference sequence). The V and J ends lost 5 bases and 6 bases, in that order; junction bases with no gene match: 6. CDR3 sequence: CASSLTSGRIKTQYF. CDR3 nucleotides: TGTGCCAGCAGCCTGACTAGCGGGAGGATTAAGACCCAGTACTTC.

The chain recombines TRBV30 with TRBJ2-7; 8 bases map to TRBD1. CDR1 and CDR2 (germline): GTSNPN, SVGIG (reference sequence). Trimming cost V 0 bases and J 3 bases; bases outside gene matches: 4. This CDR3 has 14 residues. CDR3 bases: TGTGCCTGGAGTGTGTCAGGGGGCCGCTACGAGCAGTACTTC. Amino acid sequence: CAWSVSGGRYEQYF. Drawing the rest from reference TRBV30 and TRBJ2-7, the complete variable domain is SQTIHQWPATLVQPVGSPLSLECTVEGTSNPNLYWYRQAAGRGLQLLFYSVGIGQISSEVPQNLSASRPQDRQFILSSKKLLLSDSGFYLCAWSVSGGRYEQYFGPGTRLTVT.